The 20 T cell receptor beta chains presented below share a single source sample, sequenced in a study of blood T cell repertoires in COVID-19. Only in-frame clones appear in the TCRdb table, and some are missing; sequencing was by immunoSEQ multiplex PCR. The sample yields under 70,000 clones, roughly 87% seen once. Input material: peripheral blood. The receptors here all came from a woman between 18 and 29 years old with acute or convalescent COVID-19.

The chain links TRBV2 to TRBJ1-1; D perhaps matches TRBD1 (5 bases). CDR3 length equals 12 residues. Trimming removed 6 bases from V and 4 bases from J, with 9 bases in between. Germline assignment: CDR1 SNHLY and CDR2 FYNNEI. The CDR3 coding sequence is TGTGCCAGCAGGCCCCAGGGCACTGAAGCTTTCTTT. The encoded protein is CASRPQGTEAFF. Using reference TRBV2 and TRBJ1-1 for the parts outside the CDR3, the full variable domain is EPEVTQTPSHQVTQMGQEVILRCVPISNHLYFYWYRQILGQKVEFLVSFYNNEISEKSEIFDDQFSVERPDGSNFTLKIRSTKLEDSAMYFCASRPQGTEAFFGQGTRLTVV.

This chain joins TRBV19 and TRBJ1-6; 7 bases match TRBD1. The CDR3 is made up of 14 amino acids. V shed 5 bases and J 10 bases; nucleotides not matched to a gene: 8. CDR1 is LNHDA and CDR2 is SQIVND in the germline V gene (reference sequence). The DNA for the CDR3 is TGTGCCAGTAGTCACCGGGACAGTCTGTCACCCCTCCACTTT. This translates into CASSHRDSLSPLHF.

The chain couples TRBV27 to TRBJ1-2; possible D gene TRBD1, 6 bases. The length of the CDR3 is 15 residues. V was clipped by 4 bases and J by 4 bases, with 16 bases between them. Germline V CDR1 and CDR2: MNHEY, SMNVEV (reference sequence). CDR3 sequence reads: CASSSLGGASYGYTF. CDR3 DNA sequence: TGTGCCAGCAGTTCCCTTGGGGGGGCTAGCTATGGCTACACCTTC.

This chain links TRBV5-1 with TRBJ2-1; 9 bases line up with TRBD2. Germline assignment: CDR1 SGHRS and CDR2 YFSETQ. J lost 8 bases, V lost 5 bases, and 11 bases had no gene match. The CDR3 spans 15 residues. In DNA form, the CDR3 reads TGCGCCAGCAGTCCCGGGACTAGCAGGATCGATGAGCAGTTCTTC. It yields the protein CASSPGTSRIDEQFF.

The chain links TRBV3-1 (or the pseudogene TRBV3-2) to TRBJ1-4, with 7 bases that match TRBD1. Germline CDR1 LGHDT, CDR2 YNNKEL (reference sequence). V trimming: 2 bases; J trimming: 7 bases; junction bases outside the gene matches: 10. CDR3 length equals 16 residues. The CDR3 sequence is CASSQRYRGSGEKLFF. CDR3 DNA: TGTGCCAGCAGCCAAAGATACAGGGGATCGGGTGAAAAACTGTTTTTT.

V is TRBV18 and J is TRBJ2-3; 7 bases align to TRBD1. With V trimmed by 1 base and J by 3 bases, 4 bases remained unmatched. Germline CDR1 reads KGHSH; CDR2 reads LQKENI. The CDR3 is made up of 15 amino acids. The CDR3 DNA is TGTGCCAGCTCACCACAACAGGGGTGGACAGATACGCAGTATTTT. Amino acid sequence: CASSPQQGWTDTQYF.

V usage is TRBV28 and J usage is TRBJ2-1; 9 nucleotides match TRBD2. The CDR3 is made up of 15 amino acids. In germline, CDR1 is MDHEN, CDR2 SYDVKM. Trimming cost V 2 bases and J 4 bases; bases outside gene matches: 3. CDR3 residues: CASSLRRGGYNEQFF. The CDR3 nucleotides are TGTGCCAGCAGTTTAAGGCGGGGGGGGTACAATGAGCAGTTCTTC. The variable domain in full, with the rest retrieved from reference TRBV28 and TRBJ2-1, is DVKVTQSSRYLVKRTGEKVFLECVQDMDHENMFWYRQDPGLGLRLIYFSYDVKMKEKGDIPEGYSVSREKKERFSLILESASTNQTSMYLCASSLRRGGYNEQFFGPGTRLTVL.

This rearrangement joins TRBV6-4 to TRBJ2-3, with TRBD2 identical over 16 bases. V dropped 7 bases and J dropped 3; count of bases not matched to a gene: 13. The CDR3 is 19 residues long. The V gene's germline CDR1 is MRHNA and CDR2 SNTAGT. CDR3 amino acids: CASIPAGTSGRAETDTQYF. In DNA form, the CDR3 reads TGTGCCAGCATCCCCGCGGGGACTAGCGGGAGGGCCGAGACAGATACGCAGTATTTT.

The count of this clone is one. CDR3 residues: CASSLVRAGGPQQFF. CDR3 DNA sequence: TGTGCCAGCAGCTTGGTTCGAGCGGGAGGCCCACAGCAGTTCTTC. This sequence joins TRBV5-6 and TRBJ2-1; TRBD2 matches 9 bases. Germline loops: CDR1 SGHDT, CDR2 YYEEEE. V lost 0 bases and J lost 11; bases outside the gene matches: 9. This CDR3 is built from 15 residues. Variable domain in full (rest from reference TRBV5-6 and TRBJ2-1): DAGVTQSPTHLIKTRGQQVTLRCSPKSGHDTVSWYQQALGQGPQFIFQYYEEEERQRGNFPDRFSGHQFPNYSSELNVNALLLGDSALYLCASSLVRAGGPQQFFGPGTRLTVL.

The chain carries TRBV6-2 or TRBV6-3 and TRBJ2-1; 15 nucleotides agree with TRBD2. After removal of 5 bases from V and 4 bases from J, the junction contained 6 bases not matched to a gene. Germline V gene data show CDR1 as MNHEY and CDR2 as SVGEGT. The CDR3 is made up of 17 amino acids. The CDR3: CASSPGLAGGGYNEQFF. The CDR3 nucleotides read TGTGCCAGCAGTCCAGGACTAGCGGGAGGGGGTTACAATGAGCAGTTCTTC.

The chain couples TRBV28 to TRBJ1-6, with a weak D call TRBD1 (5 bases). Germline CDR1 MDHEN, CDR2 SYDVKM. The V gene lost 3 bases and the J gene lost 9 bases, with 15 bases spanning the gap. This CDR3 region has 15 residues. The DNA of the CDR3 is TGTGCCAGCAGTTTTTCTGGCAGGGCTAGTTCACCCCTCCACTTT. Protein sequence: CASSFSGRASSPLHF.

Within the sample, this clone is large (0.1 to 1%). The chain employs TRBV4-3 and TRBJ1-6; D gene unclear. V dropped 0 bases and J dropped 8 bases, with 8 bases sitting between them. Germline V CDR1 and CDR2: LGHNA, YSLEER. This CDR3 region has 14 residues. The CDR3 sequence is CASSQEAGHSPLHF. The DNA for the CDR3 is TGCGCCAGCAGCCAAGAAGCGGGTCATTCACCCCTCCACTTT.

The chain links TRBV7-2 to TRBJ2-2, with D perhaps matching TRBD1 (5 bases). CDR1 is SGHTA and CDR2 is FQGNSA in the germline V gene. The length of the CDR3 is 18 residues. The V end lost 1 base, the J end lost 3 bases, and 18 bases lay between the germline ends. CDR3 protein: CASSLVEGVARDTGELFF. Here the CDR3 DNA reads TGTGCCAGCAGCTTAGTGGAAGGCGTGGCCAGGGACACCGGGGAGCTGTTTTTT.

The chain couples TRBV7-9 to TRBJ2-2; maybe TRBD1 (5 bases). The CDR3 totals 15 residues. The germline V and J ends were trimmed by 5 bases and 2 bases, with 12 bases remaining between them. Looked up from germline, CDR1 is SEHNR and CDR2 is FQNEAQ (reference sequence). DNA of the CDR3: TGTGCCAGCAGCGGAATAAGGGGAAACACCGGGGAGCTGTTTTTT. Its translation: CASSGIRGNTGELFF.

The gene calls are TRBV5-1 and TRBJ1-1; unclear D gene. The germline CDR1 and CDR2 sequences are SGHRS and YFSETQ. This CDR3 region has 15 residues. Trimming took off 0 bases at V and 0 bases at J, with 9 bases between the two ends. The CDR3 sequence: CASSLVGSMNTEAFF. CDR3 nucleotide sequence: TGCGCCAGCAGCTTGGTTGGGAGCATGAACACTGAAGCTTTCTTT.

The chain uses TRBV5-1 and TRBJ2-3; perhaps TRBD2 as D (5 bases). Germline V gene lookup returns CDR1 SGHRS and CDR2 YFSETQ. The V gene lost 0 bases and the J gene lost 1 base, with 18 bases spanning the gap. The CDR3 consists of 18 residues. The CDR3 DNA follows: TGCGCCAGCAGCTTGGAATTCGGGGAACTCGGACGCACAGATACGCAGTATTTT. It codes for CASSLEFGELGRTDTQYF.

The chain joins TRBV5-1 to TRBJ2-1; 10 positions agree with TRBD2. V trimming: 4 bases; J trimming: 4 bases; junction bases outside the gene matches: 2. Per germline, CDR1 SGHRS and CDR2 YFSETQ. The length of the CDR3 is 14 residues. The CDR3 coding sequence is TGCGCCAGCAGCGGTAGCGGGGGGTACAATGAGCAGTTCTTC. Encoded protein: CASSGSGGYNEQFF.

This clone showed up just once. This rearrangement joins TRBV6-1 to TRBJ2-1, with TRBD1 identical over 9 bases. Germline V gives CDR1 MNHNS, CDR2 SASEGT. The CDR3 is 16 residues long. Losses at the gene ends were 2 bases for V and 6 bases for J; bases not matched to a gene: 8. The CDR3 coding sequence is TGTGCCAGCAGTGAAATTGGACAGGGGAAACCCAATGAGCAGTTCTTC. This encodes CASSEIGQGKPNEQFF.

The chain employs TRBV14 and TRBJ2-1; 8 positions agree with TRBD2. This CDR3 is 17 amino acids long. V lost 1 base to trimming and J lost 2 bases; unmatched junction nucleotides: 7. Germline loops: CDR1 SGHDN, CDR2 FVKESK. The CDR3 DNA sequence: TGTGCCAGCAGCCAAGTGAAACGGGAGGGTCCCTACAATGAGCAGTTCTTC. Amino acids: CASSQVKREGPYNEQFF.

This clone was detected once. The chain couples TRBV30 to TRBJ1-6; TRBD1 matches 8 bases. Losses at the gene ends were 2 bases for V and 9 bases for J; bases not matched to a gene: 6. The CDR3 runs 14 residues. Germline V gene sequence: CDR1 GTSNPN, CDR2 SVGIG (reference sequence). The CDR3 DNA is TGTGCCTGGAGTAAAGGGCAGGGGGCTTCACCCCTCCACTTT. Translating gives CAWSKGQGASPLHF.